This TCR beta chain emerged from a study of cytomegalovirus exposure and HLA in healthy donors. Study conclusions and caveats: Researchers reportedly found TCR beta sequences accurately predicted most subjects' HLA-A and HLA-B alleles. Testing in vitro showed a few CMV-associated chains specific for CMV antigens.

From germline, CDR1 is MGHDK and CDR2 SYGVNS. The CDR3 is 17 residues long. The V and J ends lost 1 base and 2 bases, in that order; junction bases with no gene match: 8. Primers for the PCR totalled 60 Vbeta and 13 Jbeta. TCRdb's copy holds only in-frame clones and misses some; the assay was immunoSEQ multiplex PCR. The table includes about 130,000 clones, over 60% detected once. This clone turned up a few times. Its antigen remains unknown. The sequenced material came from PBMCs. The chain joins TRBV25-1 to TRBJ1-5; 7 bases are shared with TRBD1. The origin of this receptor is a female donor in good health and CMV-seropositive. The CDR3 reads CASSEFDREGCNQPQHF. The CDR3 nucleotides are TGTGCCAGCAGTGAATTTGACAGGGAAGGATGCAATCAGCCCCAGCATTTT.